The present entry profiles one T cell receptor (beta chain) with its context. Its recognized antigen is unknown. No much larger clone is present one base from it, and per-base qualities are unavailable. This record belongs to a study of T-cell memory formation after mild COVID-19 (dated by TCRdb to the early 2020s). In terms of the full investigation: TCR sequence clusters from the two donors were found to be largely donor specific. In a couple of donors, T-cell clones that expanded and contracted after mild COVID-19 were tracked by sequencing TCRalpha and TCRbeta repertoires over time. Two young, previously healthy adult volunteers made up the cohort, one male and one female.

Reading the germline V gene gives CDR1 MNHEY and CDR2 SVGEGT. The CDR3 has 13 amino acids, counting the end cysteine and phenylalanine. Just CDR3 DNA is preserved here, 39 bases in frame from base 1. Trimming costs V 6 bases and J 0 bases, and their ends lie 8 bases apart. Ficoll-Paque density gradient centrifugation was used to isolate PBMCs. Sequenced on an Illumina NovaSeq 6000. Using 5'RACE with constant-segment primers, TCRalpha and TCRbeta cDNA libraries were constructed, with sample barcodes and unique molecular identifiers added in the process. Trizol reagent was used to extract RNA from every sample. Libraries were amplified in two PCR steps, with a second sample barcode and Illumina TruSeq adapters added in the second step. Libraries were sequenced on an Illumina NovaSeq with 2 x 150 bp paired-end reads. Per the authors' processing: Demultiplexing of reads and collapsing into UMI-guided consensus sequences were performed with migec v1.2.7. With mixcr v2.1.11, UMI consensuses were aligned to TRA and TRB V and J templates and assembled into clonotypes. Clonotypes were classified as expanded or contracted when called significant by both edgeR and NoisET, with noise models trained on biological replicates. For edgeR calls, the thresholds were a false discovery rate-adjusted p below 0.01 and a log2 fold-change of 1. PCA with hierarchical clustering of max-normalized trajectories of the 1000 most abundant clonotypes was used as exploratory dynamics analysis. The CD4 or CD8 phenotype of responding clones was assigned using the separately sequenced CD4+ and CD8+ repertoires. TCRdb ran its own pipeline on the public reads, namely fastp trimming at Q25 and MiXCR clone calling, and kept in-frame beta chains. Each CDR3 protein gets just one entry, which takes the most common genes and DNA from the rows behind it. These V and J calls rely on TCRdb rather than the paper's analysis. Recorded for this sample are 250,000 or so distinct CDR3 sequences; approximately 19% of them occurred a single time. The top ten constitute 23% of the sample.

Results the study describes overall, beyond this receptor: Clones contracting from day 15 to 85 had balanced CD4/CD8 phenotypes, while a second wave expanding from day 15 to 37 was biased towards CD4+. The study included only a couple of mild cases, and larger cohorts that include severe cases with pre-infection samples were judged to be necessary. Some responding clones were found in pre-infection memory, which suggests that pre-existing cross-reactive memory T cells took part in the SARS-CoV-2 response. Whether the second-wave clones peaking on day 37 were SARS-CoV-2 specific was not confirmed. Contracting CD4+ clones turned up mainly in the CM and EM memory subsets, whereas EMRA was where CD8+ clones were enriched.

Sequencing used PBMCs or a T cell subset sorted from them (not recorded which). This TCR was sampled from a man between 18 and 29 years old who had mild COVID-19 (a few samples of this study predate the infection). The sample titles of this study are shuffled in the database, so cell type and time point are left out; the donor was told from shared clones. The chain joins TRBV6-2 or TRBV6-3 to TRBJ1-1; the D gene is perhaps TRBD1, on 6 matching bases. Here the CDR3 is given as CASRDSMNTEAFF. The nucleotide sequence reads as follows: TGTGCCAGCAGGGACAGCATGAACACTGAAGCTTTCTTT.